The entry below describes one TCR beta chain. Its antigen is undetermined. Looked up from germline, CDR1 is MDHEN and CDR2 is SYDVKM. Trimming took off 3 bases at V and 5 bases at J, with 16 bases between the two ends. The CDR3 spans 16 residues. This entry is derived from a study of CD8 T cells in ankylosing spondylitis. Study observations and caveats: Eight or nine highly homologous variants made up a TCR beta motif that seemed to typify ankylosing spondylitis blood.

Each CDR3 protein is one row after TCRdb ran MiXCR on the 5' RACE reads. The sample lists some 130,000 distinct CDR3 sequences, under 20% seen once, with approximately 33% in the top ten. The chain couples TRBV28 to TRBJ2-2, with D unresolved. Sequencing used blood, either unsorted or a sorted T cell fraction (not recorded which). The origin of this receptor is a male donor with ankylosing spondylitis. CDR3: CASSFYRRVLTGELFF. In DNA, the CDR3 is TGTGCCAGCAGTTTCTATCGAAGGGTGCTGACCGGGGAGCTGTTTTTT.